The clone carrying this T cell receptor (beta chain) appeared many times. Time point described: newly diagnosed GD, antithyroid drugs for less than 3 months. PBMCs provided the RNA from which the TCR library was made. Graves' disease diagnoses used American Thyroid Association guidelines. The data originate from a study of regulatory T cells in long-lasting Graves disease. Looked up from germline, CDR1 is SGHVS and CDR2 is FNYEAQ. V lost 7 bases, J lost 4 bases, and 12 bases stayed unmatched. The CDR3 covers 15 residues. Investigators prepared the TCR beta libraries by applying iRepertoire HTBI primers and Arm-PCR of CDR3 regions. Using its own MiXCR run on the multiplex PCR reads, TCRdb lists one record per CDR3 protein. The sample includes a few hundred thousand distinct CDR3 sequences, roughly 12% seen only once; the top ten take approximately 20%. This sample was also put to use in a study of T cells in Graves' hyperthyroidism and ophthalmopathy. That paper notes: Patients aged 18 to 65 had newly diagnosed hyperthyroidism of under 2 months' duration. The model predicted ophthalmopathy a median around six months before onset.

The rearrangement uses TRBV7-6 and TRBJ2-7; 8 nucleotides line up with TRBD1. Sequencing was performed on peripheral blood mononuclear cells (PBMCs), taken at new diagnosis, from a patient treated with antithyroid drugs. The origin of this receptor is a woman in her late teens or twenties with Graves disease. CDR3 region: CASTRNPGQEYEQYF. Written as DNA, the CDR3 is TGTGCCAGCACCCGTAATCCGGGACAGGAGTACGAGCAGTACTTC. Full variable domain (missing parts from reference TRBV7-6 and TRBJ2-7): GAGVSQSPRYKVTKRGQDVALRCDPISGHVSLYWYRQALGQGPEFLTYFNYEAQQDKSGLPNDRFSAERPEGSISTLTIQRTEQRDSAMYRCASTRNPGQEYEQYFGPGTRLTVT.